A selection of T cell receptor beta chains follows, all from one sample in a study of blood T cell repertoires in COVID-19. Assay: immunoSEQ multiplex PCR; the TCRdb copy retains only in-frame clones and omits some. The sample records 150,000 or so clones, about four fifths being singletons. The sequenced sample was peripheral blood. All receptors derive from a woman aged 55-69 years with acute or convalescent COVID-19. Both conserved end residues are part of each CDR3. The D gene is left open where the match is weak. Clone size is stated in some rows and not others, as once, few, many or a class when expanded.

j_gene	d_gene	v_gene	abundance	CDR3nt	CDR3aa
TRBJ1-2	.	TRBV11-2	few	TGTGCCAGCAGCCTACGACAGGATGGCTACACCTTC	CASSLRQDGYTF
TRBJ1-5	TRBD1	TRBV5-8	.	TGTGCCAGCAGCAGGGGACAGGGGGTCGTTACTCAGCCCCAGCATTTT	CASSRGQGVVTQPQHF
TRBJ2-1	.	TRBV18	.	TGTGCCAGCTCACCGCAGGGATACAATGAGCAGTTCTTC	CASSPQGYNEQFF
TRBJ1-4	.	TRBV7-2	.	TGTGCCAGCAGCCGGGGGTCGGGTGAAAAACTGTTTTTT	CASSRGSGEKLFF
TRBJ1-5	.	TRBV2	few	TGTGCCAGCGCGGGGGGGGAATCTGGCAATCAGCCCCAGCATTTT	CASAGGESGNQPQHF
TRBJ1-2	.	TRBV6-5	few	TGTGCCAGCACCCAACGGGGGGGCAACGGCTACACCTTC	CASTQRGGNGYTF
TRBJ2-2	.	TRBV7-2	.	TGTGCCAGCAGCTTAATGGGGATGGCGGGGATAGAGGAGCTGTTTTTT	CASSLMGMAGIEELFF
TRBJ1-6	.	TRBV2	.	TGTGCCAGCAGTGAACTGGGGGGGCTAAGGTCACCCCTCCACTTT	CASSELGGLRSPLHF
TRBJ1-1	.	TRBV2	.	TGTGCCAGCAGTACTATGCGGCAGACTTCTGAAGCTTTCTTT	CASSTMRQTSEAFF
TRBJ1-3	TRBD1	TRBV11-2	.	TGTGCCAGCACCGCGCCCCGGCCAGGGGGTGGAAACACCATATATTTT	CASTAPRPGGGNTIYF
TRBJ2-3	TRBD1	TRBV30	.	TGTGCCTGGGGACAGGGGAATAGCATTGGTACGCAGTATTTT	CAWGQGNSIGTQYF
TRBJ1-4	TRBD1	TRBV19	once	TGTGCCAGTAGTACGCTGACAGGGGGGAATGAAAAACTGTTTTTT	CASSTLTGGNEKLFF
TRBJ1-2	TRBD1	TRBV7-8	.	TGTGCCAGCAGCTCGATCACAGGGGGCCGTGGCTACACCTTC	CASSSITGGRGYTF
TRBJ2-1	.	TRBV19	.	TGTGCCAGTAATAGCGGCTACTCCTACAATGAGCAGTTCTTC	CASNSGYSYNEQFF
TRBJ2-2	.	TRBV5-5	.	TGTGCCAGCTCCCGTGAGGGCCTCACCGGGGAGCTGTTTTTT	CASSREGLTGELFF